This T cell receptor (beta chain) was obtained from a study of T cells in Graves' hyperthyroidism and ophthalmopathy. The CDR3 is made up of 14 amino acids. Trimming removed 5 bases at V and 2 bases at J, with 12 bases between. Ophthalmopathy patients had Clinical Activity Score at least 3, NOSPECS grade at least 4, duration under 3 months. Orbital computed tomography, thyroid ultrasound, serum thyroxine and TRAb, and clinical symptoms together informed the diagnoses. This clonotype was seen at least ten times. No antigen is known for it. Findings of the study overall: Ophthalmopathy, as predicted by the model, came a median roughly 6.8 months after the prediction. Among clonotypes expanded in thyroid above 0.001, most were also found in blood.

There were TCR beta CDR3 regions amplified from RNA transcripts. During a first-round RT-PCR of the TCR CDR3, the HTBI primer set was used. TCRdb independently ran MiXCR on the multiplex PCR reads; one entry per CDR3 protein. The sample records 450,000 to 550,000 distinct CDR3 sequences, about 24% being singletons. The specimen sequenced was blood. The TCR originated in a woman in her twenties or thirties with Graves' ophthalmopathy. The rearrangement links TRBV12-3 or TRBV12-4 to TRBJ1-1; D remains ambiguous. Here the CDR3 reads CASSNSGRNTEAFF. DNA of the CDR3: TGTGCCAGCAGTAACAGTGGGAGAAACACTGAAGCTTTCTTT.